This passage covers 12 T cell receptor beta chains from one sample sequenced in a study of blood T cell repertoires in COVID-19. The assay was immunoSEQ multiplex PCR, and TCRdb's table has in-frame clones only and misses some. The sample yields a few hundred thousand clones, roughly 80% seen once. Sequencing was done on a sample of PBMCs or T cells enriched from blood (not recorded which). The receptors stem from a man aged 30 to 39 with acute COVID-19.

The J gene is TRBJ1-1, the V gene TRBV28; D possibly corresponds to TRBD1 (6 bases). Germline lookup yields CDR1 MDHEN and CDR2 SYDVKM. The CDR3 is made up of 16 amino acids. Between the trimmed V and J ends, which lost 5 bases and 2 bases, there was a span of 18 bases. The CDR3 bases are TGTGCCAGCAGTCCCCTCCCGACAGGACGAAACACTGAAGCTTTCTTT. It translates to CASSPLPTGRNTEAFF.

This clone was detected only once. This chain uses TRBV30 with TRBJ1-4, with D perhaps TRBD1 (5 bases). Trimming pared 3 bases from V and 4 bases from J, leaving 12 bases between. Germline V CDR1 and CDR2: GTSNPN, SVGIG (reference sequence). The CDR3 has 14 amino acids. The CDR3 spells CAWRGEPFNEKLFF. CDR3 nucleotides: TGTGCCTGGAGAGGGGAACCGTTTAATGAAAAACTGTTTTTT.

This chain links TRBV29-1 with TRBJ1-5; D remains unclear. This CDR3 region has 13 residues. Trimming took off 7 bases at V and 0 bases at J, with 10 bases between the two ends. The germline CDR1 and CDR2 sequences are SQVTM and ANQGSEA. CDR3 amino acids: CSATAGSNQPQHF. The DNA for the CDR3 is TGCAGCGCCACAGCAGGTAGCAATCAGCCCCAGCATTTT.

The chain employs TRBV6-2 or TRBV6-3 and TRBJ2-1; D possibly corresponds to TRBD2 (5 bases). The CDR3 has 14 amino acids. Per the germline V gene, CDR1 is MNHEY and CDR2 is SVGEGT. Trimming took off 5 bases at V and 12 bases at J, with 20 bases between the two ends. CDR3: CASSLRAGERTQFF. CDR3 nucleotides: TGTGCCAGCAGTCTACGGGCCGGGGAGCGCACGCAGTTCTTC.

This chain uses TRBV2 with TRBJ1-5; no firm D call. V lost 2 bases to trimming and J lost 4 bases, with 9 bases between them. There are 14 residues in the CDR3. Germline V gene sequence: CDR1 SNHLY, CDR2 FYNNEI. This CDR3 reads CASSEKGRNQPQHF. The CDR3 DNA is TGTGCCAGCAGTGAAAAAGGGAGAAATCAGCCCCAGCATTTT. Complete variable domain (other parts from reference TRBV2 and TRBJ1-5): EPEVTQTPSHQVTQMGQEVILRCVPISNHLYFYWYRQILGQKVEFLVSFYNNEISEKSEIFDDQFSVERPDGSNFTLKIRSTKLEDSAMYFCASSEKGRNQPQHFGDGTRLSIL.

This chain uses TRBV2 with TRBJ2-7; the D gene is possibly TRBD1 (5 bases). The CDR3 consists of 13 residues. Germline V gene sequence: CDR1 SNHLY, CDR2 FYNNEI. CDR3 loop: CAATPLDSSGQYV. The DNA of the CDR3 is TGTGCTGCGACCCCCCTCGACAGCTCAGGGCAGTACGTC.

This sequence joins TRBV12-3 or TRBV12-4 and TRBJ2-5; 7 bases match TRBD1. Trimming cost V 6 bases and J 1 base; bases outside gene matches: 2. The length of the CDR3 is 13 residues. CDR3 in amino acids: CASRGQIQETQYF. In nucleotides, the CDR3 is TGTGCCAGCAGGGGACAGATCCAAGAGACCCAGTACTTC.

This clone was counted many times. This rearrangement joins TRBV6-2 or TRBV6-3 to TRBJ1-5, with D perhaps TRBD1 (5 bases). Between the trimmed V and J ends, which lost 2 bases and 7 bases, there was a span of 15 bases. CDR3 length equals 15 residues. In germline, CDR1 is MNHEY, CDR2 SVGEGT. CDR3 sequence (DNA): TGTGCCAGCAGTTACGGGCAGGGTTTGCGGCAGCCCCAGCATTTT. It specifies CASSYGQGLRQPQHF.

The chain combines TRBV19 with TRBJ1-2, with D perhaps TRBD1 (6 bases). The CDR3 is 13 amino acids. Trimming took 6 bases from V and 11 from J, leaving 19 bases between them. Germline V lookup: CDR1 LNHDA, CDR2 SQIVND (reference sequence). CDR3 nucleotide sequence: TGTGCCAGTAGACCGAAGGGGGAACAGGTGTACACCTTC. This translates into CASRPKGEQVYTF.

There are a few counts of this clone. CDR3 sequence reads: CASSLLGHYEQYV. The CDR3 DNA follows: TGTGCCAGCAGTCTGTTGGGGCACTACGAGCAGTACGTC. The chain recombines TRBV27 with TRBJ2-7; possibly TRBD1 for D (5 bases). Per the germline V gene, CDR1 is MNHEY and CDR2 is SMNVEV (reference sequence). Trimming pared 5 bases from V and 3 bases from J, leaving 11 bases between. This CDR3 has 13 amino acids.

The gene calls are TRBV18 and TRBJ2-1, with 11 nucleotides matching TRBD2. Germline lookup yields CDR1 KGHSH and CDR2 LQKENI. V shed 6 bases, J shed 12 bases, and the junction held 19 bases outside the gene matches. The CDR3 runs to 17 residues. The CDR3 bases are TGTGCCAGCTCTCCATCTAAGGGGCTAGCGGGAGGCAAAGTGCAGTTCTTC. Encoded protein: CASSPSKGLAGGKVQFF.

Here the CDR3 reads CASSANRGGYTF. CDR3 bases: TGTGCCAGCAGTGCAAACAGGGGTGGCTACACCTTC. The V call is TRBV12-3 or TRBV12-4, the J call TRBJ1-2, with TRBD1 matching 7 bases. V lost 5 bases, J lost 7 bases, and 4 bases stayed unmatched. The CDR3 is 12 amino acids.